The rows below give T cell receptor beta chains drawn from one sample of a study of blood T cells in healthy people across ages. A single record per CDR3 protein comes from TCRdb applying MiXCR to the 5' RACE reads. Altogether about a million distinct CDR3 sequences are present, about 48% being singletons, with the ten largest covering around 15%. Material: blood. These receptors came from a young man in good health. CDR3s include the opening cysteine and the closing phenylalanine or tryptophan. The D gene is left open where the match is weak. Size is stated for part of the rows, as once, few or many counts, or as a class when the clone is expanded.

CASSFSGRAGSSYEQYF,TGTGCCAGCAGTTTCTCCGGCCGAGCGGGGAGCTCCTACGAGCAGTACTTC,.,TRBJ2-7,TRBV6-2/TRBV6-3,TRBD2
CASSLTTGTAYYEQYF,TGCGCCAGCAGCTTGACCACCGGGACAGCATACTACGAGCAGTACTTC,.,TRBJ2-7,TRBV5-1,TRBD1
CASSYYLEGETQYF,TGTGCCAGCAGTTACTACCTCGAGGGAGAGACCCAGTACTTC,medium-sized,TRBJ2-5,TRBV6-2/TRBV6-3,.
CASSGGQGHYGYTF,TGTGCCAGCAGTGGGGGACAGGGGCACTATGGCTACACCTTC,few,TRBJ1-2,TRBV6-1,TRBD1
CASSLGGSANQPQHF,TGTGCCAGCAGCCTCGGGGGGAGCGCGAATCAGCCCCAGCATTTT,once,TRBJ1-5,TRBV7-2,.
CASSTHGGMNTEAFF,TGTGCCAGCAGTACCCACGGGGGCATGAACACTGAAGCTTTCTTT,.,TRBJ1-1,TRBV28,.
CASSQGSSGTDTQYF,TGCGCCAGCAGCCAAGGTTCCTCCGGCACAGATACGCAGTATTTT,few,TRBJ2-3,TRBV4-3,.
CSARAGSDSTAQPQHF,TGCAGTGCTAGAGCGGGGTCCGATTCGACGGCTCAGCCCCAGCATTTT,.,TRBJ1-5,TRBV20-1,.
CASSQGGGAEYEQYF,TGCGCCAGCAGCCAGGGAGGAGGGGCGGAGTACGAGCAGTACTTC,.,TRBJ2-7,TRBV4-1,.
CASSPETSLFPTDTQYF,TGTGCCAGCAGCCCGGAGACTAGCCTCTTCCCCACAGATACGCAGTATTTT,.,TRBJ2-3,TRBV7-2,TRBD2
CASSHQINSYEQYF,TGTGCCTCTAGCCACCAAATCAACTCCTACGAGCAGTACTTC,.,TRBJ2-7,TRBV27,.
CAWSVMGRGNYGYTF,TGTGCCTGGAGTGTTATGGGAAGGGGGAACTATGGCTACACCTTC,.,TRBJ1-2,TRBV30,.
CASRLRQSAYNEQFF,TGTGCCAGCAGACTTAGACAGAGCGCCTACAATGAGCAGTTCTTC,.,TRBJ2-1,TRBV7-3,.
CASSALAGGDGANVLTF,TGTGCCAGCAGCGCGCTAGCGGGGGGCGATGGGGCCAACGTCCTGACTTTC,.,TRBJ2-6,TRBV4-2,TRBD2
CSVVEGTGANVLTF,TGCAGCGTTGTAGAGGGTACTGGGGCCAACGTCCTGACTTTC,.,TRBJ2-6,TRBV29-1,.
CASRISSGGAIEQYF,TGTGCCAGCAGGATCTCTAGCGGGGGGGCGATCGAGCAGTACTTC,.,TRBJ2-7,TRBV12-3/TRBV12-4,TRBD2
CASSMGLMLDTQYF,TGTGCCAGCAGTATGGGACTCATGCTAGATACGCAGTATTTT,few,TRBJ2-3,TRBV6-2/TRBV6-3,.
CASSDGLAGSYNEQFF,TGTGCCAGCAGTGACGGACTAGCGGGATCCTACAATGAGCAGTTCTTC,once,TRBJ2-1,TRBV6-4,TRBD2
CASSQGGEGGTDTQYF,TGTGCCAGCAGCCAGGGCGGGGAAGGAGGCACAGATACGCAGTATTTT,few,TRBJ2-3,TRBV4-2,.
CASSQAPGLAREQFF,TGCGCCAGCAGCCAAGCGCCGGGACTAGCTCGCGAGCAGTTCTTC,few,TRBJ2-1,TRBV4-1,TRBD2
CASGWGLTYEQYF,TGTGCCAGCGGATGGGGTTTGACCTACGAGCAGTACTTC,.,TRBJ2-7,TRBV28,.
CAILSVGNTEAFF,TGTGCCATCTTAAGTGTAGGGAACACTGAAGCTTTCTTT,few,TRBJ1-1,TRBV10-3,.
CSVEVGGQGSEQYF,TGCAGCGTTGAAGTTGGGGGACAGGGGAGCGAGCAGTACTTC,.,TRBJ2-7,TRBV29-1,TRBD1
CASSPIATNEQYF,TGTGCCAGCAGTCCTATAGCTACAAACGAGCAGTACTTC,.,TRBJ2-7,TRBV7-2,.
CASSQAHLAAGPYEQYF,TGTGCCAGCAGCCAAGCTCATCTAGCGGCTGGGCCCTACGAGCAGTACTTC,.,TRBJ2-7,TRBV3-1,TRBD2
CASSPEGHAQETQYF,TGTGCCAGCAGCCCGGAAGGACACGCCCAAGAGACCCAGTACTTC,.,TRBJ2-5,TRBV5-5,.
CASSRDRSYGYTF,TGTGCCAGCAGTCGGGACAGAAGCTATGGCTACACCTTC,.,TRBJ1-2,TRBV12-3/TRBV12-4,TRBD1
CASPRTGKAVAEAFF,TGTGCCAGCCCCCGGACAGGGAAGGCGGTGGCTGAAGCTTTCTTT,.,TRBJ1-1,TRBV2,TRBD1
CSARGLDRGKTDTQYF,TGCAGTGCTAGGGGATTGGACAGGGGGAAGACAGATACGCAGTATTTT,.,TRBJ2-3,TRBV20-1,TRBD1
CSARQQVPSYGYTF,TGCAGTGCTAGACAACAGGTTCCCAGCTATGGCTACACCTTC,.,TRBJ1-2,TRBV20-1,.
CSARTSGGLNTGELFF,TGCAGTGCTAGAACTAGCGGGGGACTGAACACCGGGGAGCTGTTTTTT,.,TRBJ2-2,TRBV20-1,TRBD2
CASSLRRGLSYEQYF,TGTGCCAGCAGTTTACGGCGGGGACTCTCCTACGAGCAGTACTTC,few,TRBJ2-7,TRBV28,.
CASSHQPGQPYNEQFF,TGCGCCAGCAGCCACCAACCGGGACAGCCCTACAATGAGCAGTTCTTC,.,TRBJ2-1,TRBV4-1,TRBD1
CASSLEGTDTQYF,TGTGCCAGCAGCTTAGAGGGCACAGATACGCAGTATTTT,many,TRBJ2-3,TRBV5-1,.
CATNPGENSPLHF,TGTGCCACCAACCCAGGGGAGAATTCACCCCTCCACTTT,few,TRBJ1-6,TRBV10-3,.
CASSLRPGGSSTEAFF,TGTGCCAGCAGTTTACGTCCAGGGGGGTCTAGCACTGAAGCTTTCTTT,.,TRBJ1-1,TRBV28,TRBD1
CASSPQGIGRELFF,TGTGCCAGCAGCCCACAGGGTATTGGCCGGGAGCTGTTTTTT,.,TRBJ2-2,TRBV7-3,.
CASSTHRVRSEAFF,TGTGCCAGCAGTACTCACAGGGTACGGTCTGAAGCTTTCTTT,many,TRBJ1-1,TRBV6-2/TRBV6-3,.
CTSSIGPYEQYF,TGTACCAGCAGCATCGGGCCTTACGAGCAGTACTTC,.,TRBJ2-7,TRBV7-2,.
CSAVDRYKQYF,TGCAGTGCGGTTGACCGCTACAAGCAGTACTTC,.,TRBJ2-4,TRBV20-1,.
CATQRQGMETQYF,TGTGCCACCCAGAGACAGGGTATGGAGACCCAGTACTTC,.,TRBJ2-5,TRBV24-1,TRBD1
CASSYIQGVGFMNTEAFF,TGTGCCAGCAGCTACATCCAGGGGGTGGGCTTTATGAACACTGAAGCTTTCTTT,.,TRBJ1-1,TRBV11-2,TRBD1
CASSAWPGHSQETQYF,TGTGCCAGCAGCGCCTGGCCGGGACATTCCCAAGAGACCCAGTACTTC,.,TRBJ2-5,TRBV11-1,.
CASSVGGLANEQFF,TGTGCCAGCAGCGTGGGTGGACTAGCCAATGAGCAGTTCTTC,.,TRBJ2-1,TRBV9,TRBD2
CASSTGQRQGQPQHF,TGTGCCAGCAGCACGGGGCAGCGCCAGGGTCAGCCCCAGCATTTT,.,TRBJ1-5,TRBV6-2/TRBV6-3,.
CASSQDRAGSYEQYF,TGTGCCAGCAGCCAAGATCGGGCCGGTTCCTACGAGCAGTACTTC,few,TRBJ2-7,TRBV4-2,.